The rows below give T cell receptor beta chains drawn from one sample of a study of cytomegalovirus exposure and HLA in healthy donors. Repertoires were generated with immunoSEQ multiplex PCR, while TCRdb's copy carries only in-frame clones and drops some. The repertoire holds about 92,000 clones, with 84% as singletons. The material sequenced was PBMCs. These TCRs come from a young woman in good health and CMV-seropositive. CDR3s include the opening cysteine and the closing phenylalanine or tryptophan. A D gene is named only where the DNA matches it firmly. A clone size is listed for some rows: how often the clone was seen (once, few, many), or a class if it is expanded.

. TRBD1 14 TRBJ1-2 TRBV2 CATKFQGVEYGYTF TGTGCCACCAAGTTCCAGGGGGTGGAGTATGGCTACACCTTC
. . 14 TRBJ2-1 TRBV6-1 CASSERLTLTEQFF TGTGCCAGCAGTGAAAGACTTACTTTGACTGAGCAGTTCTTC
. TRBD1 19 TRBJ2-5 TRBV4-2 CASSQGFVGGSTPQETQYF TGTGCCAGCAGCCAAGGGTTCGTAGGGGGCAGTACCCCCCAAGAGACCCAGTACTTC
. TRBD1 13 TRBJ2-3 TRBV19 CASLDREADTQYF TGTGCCAGCCTGGACAGGGAGGCAGATACGCAGTATTTT
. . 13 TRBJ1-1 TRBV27 CASSPRRDTEAFF TGTGCCAGCAGTCCCCGCCGAGACACTGAAGCTTTCTTT
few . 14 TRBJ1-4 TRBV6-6 CASSSRDWDEKLFF TGTGCCAGCAGTAGCCGGGACTGGGATGAAAAACTGTTTTTT
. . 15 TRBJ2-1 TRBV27 CASSTTGVRHNEQFF TGTGCCAGCAGCACCACGGGAGTACGGCACAATGAGCAGTTCTTC
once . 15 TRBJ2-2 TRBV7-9 CASSFRGTNTGELFF TGTGCCAGCAGCTTTCGGGGGACGAACACCGGGGAGCTGTTTTTT
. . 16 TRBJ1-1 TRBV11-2 CASSLFQGHGNTEAFF TGTGCCAGCAGCTTATTTCAGGGCCATGGGAACACTGAAGCTTTCTTT
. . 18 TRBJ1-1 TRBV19 CASSRRPGVIHPTNEAFF TGTGCCAGTAGTCGCAGACCCGGAGTGATCCACCCAACCAATGAAGCTTTCTTT
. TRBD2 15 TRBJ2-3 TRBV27 CASRRENAVTDTQYF TGTGCCAGCAGGCGGGAGAATGCGGTCACAGATACGCAGTATTTT
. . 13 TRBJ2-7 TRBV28 CASSFLQDYEQYF TGTGCCAGCAGTTTCCTTCAGGACTACGAGCAGTACTTC
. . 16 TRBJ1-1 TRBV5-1 CASSLAGRQMNTEAFF TGCGCCAGCAGCTTGGCCGGCAGACAAATGAACACTGAAGCTTTCTTT
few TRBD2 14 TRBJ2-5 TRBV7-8 CASSRPRGEETQYF TGTGCCAGCAGCCGCCCACGGGGGGAAGAGACCCAGTACTTC
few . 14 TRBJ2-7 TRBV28 CASGLYREPYEQYF TGTGCCAGCGGGTTATACAGGGAACCCTACGAGCAGTACTTC
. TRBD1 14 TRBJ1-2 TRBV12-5 CASGLGGTGYGYTF TGTGCTAGTGGTTTGGGTGGGACAGGGTACGGCTACACCTTC